This entry describes one T cell receptor beta chain. The antigen is unknown. This entry belongs to a study of radiation and T cells in renal cell carcinoma. The study, taken as a whole, reports: In blood, top tumor clones expanded by 2 weeks, shrinking by 4. Without pretreatment biopsies, baseline tumor clonotype presence was undetermined.

Time point defined: blood 4 weeks post-SBRT, at nephrectomy. Treatment defined: 15 Gy SBRT to primary tumor, nephrectomy 4 weeks later. Nephrectomy followed 15 Gy stereotactic body radiation by 4 weeks. Clear cell pathology was present in this patient's renal cell carcinoma. CDR3 size: 17 residues. Germline V CDR1 and CDR2: KGHSY, FQNENV. Unmatched junction bases numbered 11, after V lost 2 bases and J lost 1 base. Libraries were prepared by immunoSEQ multiplex PCR; TCRdb keeps only in-frame clonotypes and omits some of them. The sample shows about 64,000 clones, over 60% of them seen only once. This chain links TRBV16 with TRBJ2-7; TRBD1 matches 7 bases. The origin of this receptor is a man aged 55 to 70 with renal cell carcinoma. The sample here was blood, taken from a patient whose treatment included radiotherapy and nephrectomy. DNA for the CDR3: TGTGCCAGCAGCCAACCGTCGAAGGACAGGCTTTCCTACGAGCAGTACTTC. It is translated as CASSQPSKDRLSYEQYF.